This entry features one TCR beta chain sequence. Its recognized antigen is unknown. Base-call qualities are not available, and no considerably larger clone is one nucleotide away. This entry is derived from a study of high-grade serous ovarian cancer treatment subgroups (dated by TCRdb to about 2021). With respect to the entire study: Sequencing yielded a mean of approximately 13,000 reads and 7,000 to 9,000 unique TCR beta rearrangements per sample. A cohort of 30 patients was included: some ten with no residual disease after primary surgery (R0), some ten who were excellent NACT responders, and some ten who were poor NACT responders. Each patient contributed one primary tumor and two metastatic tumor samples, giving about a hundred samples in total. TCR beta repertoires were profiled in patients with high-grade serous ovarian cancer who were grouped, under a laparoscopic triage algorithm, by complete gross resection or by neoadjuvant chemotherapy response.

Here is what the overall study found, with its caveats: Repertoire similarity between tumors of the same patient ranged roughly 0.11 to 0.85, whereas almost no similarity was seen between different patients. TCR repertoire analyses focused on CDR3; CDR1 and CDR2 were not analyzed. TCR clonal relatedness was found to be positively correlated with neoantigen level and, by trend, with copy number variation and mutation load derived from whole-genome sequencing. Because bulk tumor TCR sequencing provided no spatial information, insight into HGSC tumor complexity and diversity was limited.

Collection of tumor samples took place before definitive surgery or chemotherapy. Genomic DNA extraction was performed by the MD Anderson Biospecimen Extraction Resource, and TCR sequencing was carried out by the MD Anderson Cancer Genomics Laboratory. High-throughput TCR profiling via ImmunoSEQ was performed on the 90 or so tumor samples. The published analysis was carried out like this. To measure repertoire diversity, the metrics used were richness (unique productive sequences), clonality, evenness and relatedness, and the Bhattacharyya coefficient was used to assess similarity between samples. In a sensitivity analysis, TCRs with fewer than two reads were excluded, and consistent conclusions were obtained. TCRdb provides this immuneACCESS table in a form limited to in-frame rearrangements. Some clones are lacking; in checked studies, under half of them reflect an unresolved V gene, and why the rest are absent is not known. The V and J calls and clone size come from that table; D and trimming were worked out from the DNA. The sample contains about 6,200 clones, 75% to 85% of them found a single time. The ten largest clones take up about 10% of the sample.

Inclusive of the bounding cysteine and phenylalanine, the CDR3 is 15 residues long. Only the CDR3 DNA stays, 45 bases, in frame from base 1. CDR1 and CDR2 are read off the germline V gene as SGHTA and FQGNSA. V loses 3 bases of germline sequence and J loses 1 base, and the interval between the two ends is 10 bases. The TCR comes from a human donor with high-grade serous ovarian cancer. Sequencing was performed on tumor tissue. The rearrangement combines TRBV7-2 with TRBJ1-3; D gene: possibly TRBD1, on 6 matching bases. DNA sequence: TGTGCCAGCAGCTTTGTAGGGGGATCTGGAAACACCATATATTTT. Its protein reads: CASSFVGGSGNTIYF.